This TCR beta chain was retrieved from a study of CDR3 diversity in severe acne. TCRdb re-called the PCR reads with MiXCR, one entry per CDR3 protein. The sample contains roughly 81,000 distinct CDR3 sequences, roughly half of which appear only once. The sample holds a few counts of this clonotype. The V gene's germline CDR1 is MGHRA and CDR2 YSYEKL. Germline trimming cut 1 base from V and 6 bases from J; bases unmatched to any gene: 7. The CDR3 contains 15 residues. This sequence originates from a male donor in good health, serving as a control. V gene TRBV4-1 combines with J gene TRBJ2-7; 9 bases agree with TRBD1. Sequencing was carried out using blood. CDR3 in DNA: TGCGCCAGCAGCCAAGTTTATGGGACAGGGACCGAGCAGTACTTC. This codes for CASSQVYGTGTEQYF.